These 24 T cell receptor beta chains came from one sample sequenced in a study of blood T cell repertoires in COVID-19. The protocol was immunoSEQ multiplex PCR, while the TCRdb copy is restricted to in-frame clones and leaves out a portion. The sample records 200,000 to 250,000 clones, 86% being singletons. Source material: peripheral blood. The receptors here all came from a man aged 30 to 39 who had recovered from COVID-19.

The chain uses TRBV5-1 and TRBJ2-1; TRBD2 matches 7 bases. CDR1 SGHRS and CDR2 YFSETQ come from the germline V gene. The length of the CDR3 is 14 residues. J gave up 5 bases and V 4 bases, and 6 bases lay outside the gene matches. The CDR3 loop is CASSLPGLNNEQFF. The DNA of the CDR3 is TGCGCCAGCAGCCTACCGGGACTAAACAATGAGCAGTTCTTC.

This rearrangement joins TRBV6-5 to TRBJ2-3; maybe TRBD1 (6 bases). Germline loops: CDR1 MNHEY, CDR2 SVGAGI. The CDR3 consists of 15 residues. Trimming stripped 2 bases from V and 3 bases from J, with 12 bases between. The CDR3 DNA sequence: TGTGCCAGCAGTTACGGGCAGGGGATTACAGATACGCAGTATTTT. Amino acids: CASSYGQGITDTQYF.

The V call is TRBV9, the J call TRBJ1-2; 7 bases align to TRBD1. The CDR3 runs 14 residues. Trimming took 2 bases from V and 7 from J; bases not matched to a gene: 8. Looked up from germline, CDR1 is SGDLS and CDR2 is YYNGEE. The CDR3 reads CASSVPGGPGGYTF. The CDR3, as DNA: TGTGCCAGCAGCGTTCCAGGGGGGCCAGGTGGCTACACCTTC.

The chain couples TRBV6-2 or TRBV6-3 to TRBJ2-7; 7 positions match TRBD2. This CDR3 contains 15 residues. Trimming took 5 bases from V and 2 from J; bases not matched to a gene: 9. The germline V gene encodes CDR1 MNHEY and CDR2 SVGEGT. Here the CDR3 reads CASSPSSSGAYEQYF. The DNA for the CDR3 is TGTGCCAGCAGTCCCTCATCTAGCGGAGCCTACGAGCAGTACTTC.

In its sample, this clone was seen once. The V gene is TRBV4-3, the J gene TRBJ1-3; D is ambiguous. This CDR3 has 15 residues. Germline-derived CDR1 and CDR2 are LGHNA and YSLEER. The V and J ends lost 0 bases and 2 bases respectively, with 8 bases between them. Here the CDR3 DNA reads TGCGCCAGCAGCCAAGATACACAGACTGGAAACACCATATATTTT. Amino acid sequence: CASSQDTQTGNTIYF.

This clone was detected only once. This chain joins TRBV10-3 and TRBJ1-5, with 7 nucleotides matching TRBD1. Trimming cost V 11 bases and J 4 bases; bases outside gene matches: 11. Germline CDR1 reads ENHRY; CDR2 reads SYGVKD. The length of the CDR3 is 14 residues. The CDR3 spells CASTETGRNQPQHF. In DNA, the CDR3 is TGTGCCTCGACGGAGACAGGGAGGAATCAGCCCCAGCATTTT.

The chain couples TRBV19 to TRBJ1-2; the D gene is possibly TRBD1 (5 bases). V was cut by 7 bases and J by 6 bases, with 12 bases left in between. This CDR3 has 12 amino acids. Germline CDR1 and CDR2: LNHDA and SQIVND (reference sequence). The CDR3: CASTWNRNGYTF. As DNA, the CDR3 is TGTGCCAGTACCTGGAACAGGAATGGCTACACCTTC.

This clone appeared once. The V call is TRBV9, the J call TRBJ1-1; D not certain. The V and J ends lost 3 bases and 2 bases respectively, with 11 bases between them. This CDR3 has 14 amino acids. The germline gives CDR1 SGDLS, CDR2 YYNGEE. CDR3 in amino acids: CASSASGRNTEAFF. The CDR3 nucleotides are TGTGCCAGCAGCGCTTCGGGAAGAAACACTGAAGCTTTCTTT.

The CDR3 sequence: CASSENRAVTGELFF. The CDR3 DNA follows: TGTGCCAGCAGTGAAAACAGGGCTGTTACCGGGGAGCTGTTTTTT. The chain links TRBV2 to TRBJ2-2; D possibly corresponds to TRBD1 (6 bases). Germline V lookup: CDR1 SNHLY, CDR2 FYNNEI. This CDR3 has 15 amino acids. Trimming took 2 bases from V and 5 from J, leaving 12 bases between them.

The V and J genes are TRBV5-1 and TRBJ1-1; the D gene is possibly TRBD1 (6 bases). This CDR3 comprises 15 residues. Germline assignment: CDR1 SGHRS and CDR2 YFSETQ. Deletions cut 4 bases from V and 1 base from J, with 14 bases between. The DNA of the CDR3 is TGCGCCAGCAGCCCCTGGACAGAACGGAACACTGAAGCTTTCTTT. This encodes CASSPWTERNTEAFF.

V and J are TRBV3-1 (or the pseudogene TRBV3-2) and TRBJ2-5; D is ambiguous. The CDR3 extends over 20 amino acids. Germline-derived CDR1 and CDR2 are LGHDT and YNNKEL (reference sequence). Trimming stripped 3 bases from V and 1 base from J, with 27 bases between. CDR3 in DNA: TGTGCCAGCAGCCACACCCGGGTCTCGATATCGACCTGGTCCCAAGAGACCCAGTACTTC. Translation gives CASSHTRVSISTWSQETQYF.

J is TRBJ2-5 and V is TRBV7-2; 10 nucleotides align to TRBD2. CDR1 and CDR2 (germline): SGHTA, FQGNSA. V lost 0 bases and J lost 3; bases outside the gene matches: 1. The CDR3 runs to 15 residues. Written as DNA, the CDR3 is TGTGCCAGCAGCTTAGCCGGGACTAGCGAAGAGACCCAGTACTTC. Its protein is CASSLAGTSEETQYF.

This clone was recorded once. The V call is TRBV6-1, the J call TRBJ2-2; a weak D match, TRBD1 (6 bases). Trimming stripped 2 bases from V and 7 bases from J, with 14 bases between. The V gene's germline CDR1 is MNHNS and CDR2 SASEGT. The CDR3 is made up of 15 amino acids. The CDR3 spells CASSESWGLSGELFF. The CDR3, as DNA: TGTGCCAGCAGTGAATCGTGGGGGCTGAGCGGGGAGCTGTTTTTT.

The chain has TRBV7-9 and TRBJ1-5, with 7 nucleotides matching TRBD1. Germline CDR1 is SEHNR and CDR2 is FQNEAQ (reference sequence). Losses at the gene ends were 5 bases for V and 6 bases for J; bases not matched to a gene: 7. The CDR3 is made up of 14 amino acids. CDR3 amino acids: CASSEGRGLQPQHF. DNA of the CDR3: TGTGCCAGCAGCGAAGGTAGGGGGCTTCAGCCCCAGCATTTT.

Only a few counts were recorded for this clone. The chain has TRBV11-3 and TRBJ2-1, with D maybe TRBD1 (5 bases). Germline V gene lookup returns CDR1 SGHNT and CDR2 YENEEA. The CDR3 sequence is 15 residues long. Trimming took 0 bases from V and 2 from J, leaving 8 bases between them. CDR3 in DNA: TGTGCCAGCAGCTTAGACAGGGCGACCTACAATGAGCAGTTCTTC. Residues: CASSLDRATYNEQFF.

The rearrangement links TRBV29-1 to TRBJ2-1; 7 positions match TRBD2. V was pared by 8 bases and J by 3 bases, with 10 bases of the junction left unmatched. Germline V gene lookup returns CDR1 SQVTM and CDR2 ANQGSEA. The length of the CDR3 is 14 residues. The CDR3 DNA reads TGCAGCTTATACCCTTGGGGGGGCTACAATGAGCAGTTCTTC. The encoded protein is CSLYPWGGYNEQFF.

The chain recombines TRBV3-1 (or the pseudogene TRBV3-2) with TRBJ1-5, with D tentatively TRBD1 (5 bases). V was trimmed by 1 base and J by 7 bases, leaving 11 bases between them. CDR1 and CDR2 (germline): LGHDT, YNNKEL (reference sequence). CDR3 length: 14 residues. The CDR3 protein is CASSQGGGDQPQHF. The CDR3 region has the DNA TGTGCCAGCAGCCAAGGTGGGGGGGACCAGCCCCAGCATTTT.

In its sample, this clone was seen once. The sample carries other DNA sequences with the same CDR3. This sequence joins TRBV5-6 and TRBJ1-5, with D tentatively TRBD1 (5 bases). The V end was cut by 1 base, the J end by 6 bases, with 17 bases between. The CDR3 consists of 16 residues. CDR1 and CDR2 (germline): SGHDT, YYEEEE. The CDR3 DNA follows: TGTGCCAGCAGCTTGACCCAGGGCAGAGGAATTCAGCCCCAGCATTTT. Its translation is CASSLTQGRGIQPQHF.

The chain couples TRBV6-5 to TRBJ1-4; 7 nucleotides agree with TRBD1. CDR1 is MNHEY and CDR2 is SVGAGI in the germline V gene. The CDR3 has 13 residues. V gave up 6 bases and J gave up 8 bases; unmatched junction bases: 6. The CDR3 here is CASRGTAREKLFF. The CDR3 DNA reads TGTGCCAGCAGAGGGACAGCGAGGGAAAAACTGTTTTTT.

This chain joins TRBV25-1 and TRBJ1-2, with D tentatively TRBD1 (5 bases). Trimming left V 1 base short and J 4 bases short, with 13 bases between. Germline V gene sequence: CDR1 MGHDK, CDR2 SYGVNS. This CDR3 spans 15 amino acids. The CDR3 DNA reads TGTGCCAGCAGTGAATTCGGGGGTGGGGTCTATGGCTACACCTTC. Its translation is CASSEFGGGVYGYTF.

CDR3 nucleotide sequence: TGTGCCAGCAGCGGACTCCGGCCGAACACCGGGGAGCTGTTTTTT. Translating it yields CASSGLRPNTGELFF. The genes are TRBV2 and TRBJ2-2, with D possibly matching TRBD2 (5 bases). The germline gives CDR1 SNHLY, CDR2 FYNNEI. V was clipped by 6 bases and J by 0 bases, with 11 bases between them. CDR3 length equals 15 residues.

The gene calls are TRBV14 and TRBJ2-7; 8 nucleotides match TRBD1. J was trimmed by 0 bases and V by 0 bases; bases with no gene match: 10. The CDR3 extends over 18 amino acids. Germline V gene lookup returns CDR1 SGHDN and CDR2 FVKESK. The CDR3, as DNA: TGTGCCAGCAGCCAAGAGTTTGGACAGGGAGGAGCCTCCTACGAGCAGTACTTC. This codes for CASSQEFGQGGASYEQYF. The variable domain in full, completed from reference TRBV14 and TRBJ2-7, reads EAGVTQFPSHSVIEKGQTVTLRCDPISGHDNLYWYRRVMGKEIKFLLHFVKESKQDESGMPNNRFLAERTGGTYSTLKVQPAELEDSGVYFCASSQEFGQGGASYEQYFGPGTRLTVT.

This chain joins TRBV6-6 and TRBJ1-5; D unresolved. CDR3 size: 15 residues. Trimming removed 0 bases at V and 1 base at J, with 7 bases between. From germline, CDR1 is MNHNY and CDR2 SVGAGI (reference sequence). The CDR3: CASSYSKQSNQPQHF. CDR3 DNA: TGTGCCAGCAGTTACTCGAAACAGAGCAATCAGCCCCAGCATTTT.

This clone has just one count. This chain uses TRBV4-1 with TRBJ1-4; no clear D. Trimming removed 5 bases at V and 7 bases at J, with 17 bases between. Germline V gives CDR1 MGHRA, CDR2 YSYEKL. This CDR3 region has 15 residues. CDR3 sequence: CASSALGGKREKLFF. Written as DNA, the CDR3 is TGCGCCAGCAGCGCACTGGGTGGTAAGCGTGAAAAACTGTTTTTT.